Listed below are T cell receptor beta chains from one sample, sequenced in a study of blood T cell repertoires in COVID-19. Measured with immunoSEQ multiplex PCR; TCRdb has only the in-frame clones, and not every one. The sample has tens of thousands of clones, 75% to 80% seen once. Source material: peripheral blood. The receptors here all came from a man aged 50 or older with active or convalescent COVID-19. The CDR3 runs from the conserved cysteine through the conserved F or W. A D gene is named only where the DNA matches it firmly. A clone size is listed for some rows: how often the clone was seen (once, few, many), or a class if it is expanded.

j_call	clone_size	v_call	d_call	cdr3_length	cdr3_aa	cdr3_nt
TRBJ2-1	-	TRBV6-5	TRBD2	15	CASSYGTSTYNEQFF	TGTGCCAGCAGTTACGGGACTAGTACCTACAATGAGCAGTTCTTC
TRBJ2-2	-	TRBV7-6	TRBD2	15	CASSLTSGNTGELFF	TGTGCCAGCAGCTTGACTAGCGGGAACACCGGGGAGCTGTTTTTT
TRBJ1-1	-	TRBV6-5	-	13	CASSSRGNTEAFF	TGTGCCAGCAGTTCAAGGGGGAACACTGAAGCTTTCTTT
TRBJ2-2	-	TRBV9	TRBD1	15	CASSARTGMAGELFF	TGTGCCAGCAGCGCCAGGACAGGGATGGCCGGGGAGCTGTTTTTT
TRBJ1-6	-	TRBV12-3/TRBV12-4	-	12	CASSFSESPLHF	TGTGCCAGCAGTTTTAGTGAATCACCCCTCCACTTT
TRBJ2-3	-	TRBV10-2	TRBD2	16	CASSRTSGRSTDTQYF	TGCGCCAGCAGTAGGACTAGCGGGAGGAGCACAGATACGCAGTATTTT
TRBJ2-3	-	TRBV7-2	TRBD2	16	CASSLRQRGGTDTQYF	TGTGCCAGCAGCTTAAGGCAGCGGGGTGGCACAGATACGCAGTATTTT
TRBJ2-3	once	TRBV23-1	-	12	CASGSEEDTQYF	TGCGCCAGCGGTAGCGAGGAAGATACGCAGTATTTT
TRBJ1-5	-	TRBV6-5	-	14	CASRGTGSHQPQHF	TGTGCCAGCAGGGGAACAGGGTCCCATCAGCCCCAGCATTTT
TRBJ2-2	-	TRBV9	TRBD2	16	CASSVEPSGITGELFF	TGTGCCAGCAGCGTCGAGCCTAGCGGGATCACCGGGGAGCTGTTTTTT
TRBJ2-6	-	TRBV25-1	TRBD1	15	CASGQGATGANVLTF	TGTGCCAGCGGACAGGGGGCGACCGGGGCCAACGTCCTGACTTTC
TRBJ1-5	-	TRBV6-5	-	14	CASSPRRDGPPQHF	TGTGCCAGCAGTCCGAGGAGGGATGGACCGCCCCAGCATTTT
TRBJ1-1	-	TRBV5-5	-	12	CASSFGYTEAFF	TGTGCCAGCAGCTTCGGGTACACTGAAGCTTTCTTT
TRBJ1-2	few	TRBV4-1	-	13	CASSPGLFYGYTF	TGCGCCAGCAGCCCAGGACTGTTCTATGGCTACACCTTC
TRBJ1-4	-	TRBV18	-	15	CASSPNWVAGEKLFF	TGTGCCAGCTCACCAAACTGGGTGGCAGGAGAAAAACTGTTTTTT
TRBJ2-3	-	TRBV6-2/TRBV6-3	TRBD1	19	CASSFRHPLQGAETDTQYF	TGTGCCAGCAGTTTCCGCCACCCATTACAGGGGGCGGAAACAGATACGCAGTATTTT
TRBJ2-2	-	TRBV2	-	14	CASGGASTTGELFF	TGTGCCAGCGGGGGGGCATCAACGACCGGGGAGCTGTTTTTT
TRBJ2-4	-	TRBV28	TRBD2	16	CASSIAGGIAKNIQYF	TGTGCCAGCAGTATAGCGGGGGGGATAGCCAAAAACATTCAGTACTTC
TRBJ1-1	-	TRBV7-9	-	13	CASSLDWATEAFF	TGTGCCAGCAGCTTAGACTGGGCCACTGAAGCTTTCTTT
TRBJ2-1	-	TRBV5-1	TRBD2	16	CASSLLAANTDNEQFF	TGCGCCAGCAGCTTGCTAGCGGCCAACACAGACAATGAGCAGTTCTTC
TRBJ2-1	-	TRBV24-1	TRBD2	14	CATSDSGLGFEQFF	TGTGCCACCAGTGATTCGGGACTAGGATTTGAGCAGTTCTTC
TRBJ1-3	-	TRBV2	TRBD1	16	CASSTRQGGFANTIYF	TGTGCCAGCAGTACCCGACAGGGTGGGTTCGCAAACACCATATATTTT
TRBJ1-6	-	TRBV6-1	-	17	CASSEAPGGSRKLPLHF	TGTGCCAGCAGTGAAGCGCCAGGCGGGTCCAGAAAATTGCCCCTCCACTTT
TRBJ1-2	-	TRBV9	-	15	CASSVFGGTNYGYTF	TGTGCCAGCAGCGTATTCGGGGGAACTAACTATGGCTACACCTTC
TRBJ1-5	-	TRBV19	-	13	CASTGYDNQPQHF	TGTGCCAGTACAGGGTACGACAATCAGCCCCAGCATTTT
TRBJ1-2	-	TRBV4-1	-	14	CASSQDPYNYGYTF	TGCGCCAGCAGCCAAGATCCTTATAACTATGGCTACACCTTC
TRBJ2-7	-	TRBV6-5	TRBD1	12	CASRDRPYEQYF	TGTGCCAGCCGGGACAGACCCTACGAGCAGTACTTC
TRBJ2-5	once	TRBV2	-	16	CASSERSSGYQETQYF	TGTGCCAGCAGTGAACGGTCCAGCGGGTACCAAGAGACCCAGTACTTC
TRBJ1-2	-	TRBV19	TRBD1	15	CASRDRVGGLYGYTF	TGTGCCAGTCGCGACAGGGTCGGGGGACTCTATGGCTACACCTTC
TRBJ1-2	-	TRBV3-1/TRBV3-2	-	14	CASSQDTSGDGYTF	TGTGCCAGCAGCCAAGATACCTCAGGGGACGGCTACACCTTC
TRBJ2-3	-	TRBV18	-	16	CASSPLADSRISTQYF	TGTGCCAGCTCACCCTTAGCGGATTCCCGCATTTCTACGCAGTATTTT
TRBJ2-7	-	TRBV29-1	TRBD2	15	CSVAPSGSYRGEQYF	TGCAGCGTTGCCCCTAGCGGGAGTTACCGGGGCGAGCAGTACTTC
TRBJ1-1	-	TRBV5-4	-	15	CASSLAGTQNTEAFF	TGTGCCAGCAGCTTGGCCGGGACACAGAACACTGAAGCTTTCTTT
TRBJ1-5	-	TRBV7-2	-	15	CASSLVGQQNQPQHF	TGTGCCAGCAGCTTAGTTGGACAGCAAAATCAGCCCCAGCATTTT
TRBJ1-2	once	TRBV6-1	-	12	CASSEGDRGYTF	TGTGCCAGCAGTGAAGGTGACAGGGGCTACACCTTC
TRBJ1-3	many	TRBV27	-	13	CASSFTVGNTIYF	TGTGCCAGCAGTTTCACGGTTGGAAACACCATATATTTT
TRBJ2-7	-	TRBV5-6	-	13	CAILSKGVYEQYF	TGTGCCATCCTCTCCAAGGGGGTATACGAGCAGTACTTC
TRBJ2-1	-	TRBV18	-	15	CASSPSRDRGFEQFF	TGTGCCAGCTCACCATCGCGGGACCGGGGTTTTGAGCAGTTCTTC
TRBJ1-1	few	TRBV7-9	-	15	CASSLRGEVNTEAFF	TGTGCCAGCAGCTTACGGGGGGAGGTGAACACTGAAGCTTTCTTT
TRBJ1-5	-	TRBV7-2	-	13	CASSLQRGQPQHF	TGTGCCAGCAGCTTACAAAGGGGGCAGCCCCAGCATTTT
TRBJ2-3	-	TRBV9	-	15	CASSVGPGGTDTQYF	TGTGCCAGCAGCGTAGGCCCGGGGGGCACAGATACGCAGTATTTT
TRBJ2-5	few	TRBV5-1	-	11	CASGLEETQYF	TGCGCCAGCGGACTTGAAGAGACCCAGTACTTC
TRBJ1-3	-	TRBV3-1/TRBV3-2	-	12	CATSGPGNTIYF	TGTGCCACCTCAGGCCCGGGAAACACCATATATTTT